The 14 T cell receptor beta chains in this list originate from one sample, sequenced in a study of shared clonotypes between healthy human individuals. As defined, naive CD8 cells were CD45RO-negative and positively selected for CCR7, with terminally differentiated effector memory CD45RA+ cells excluded. Sequencing used immunoSEQ multiplex PCR; TCRdb keeps in-frame clones, though not all of them. This table has approximately 1.9 million clones, 85% to 95% appearing once. Sequencing was done on a sample of naive CD8+ T cells from PBMCs. All receptors come from a man in his late teens or twenties in good health. Some clones in this sample may be carry-over from other donors' samples.

The gene calls are TRBV6-5 and TRBJ2-1, with D hard to call. Trimming took off 4 bases at V and 5 bases at J, with 15 bases between the two ends. Germline loops: CDR1 MNHEY, CDR2 SVGAGI. This CDR3 has 15 residues. The chain's CDR3 is CASSSEAQPNNEQFF. The CDR3, as DNA: TGTGCCAGCAGTTCGGAAGCGCAGCCTAACAATGAGCAGTTCTTC.

The chain uses TRBV28 and TRBJ2-1; 12 nucleotides align to TRBD2. V lost 2 bases and J lost 4; bases outside the gene matches: 3. The CDR3 contains 16 residues. Germline values: CDR1 MDHEN, CDR2 SYDVKM. CDR3 sequence: CASSLGGTSGYNEQFF. Written as DNA, the CDR3 is TGTGCCAGCAGTTTAGGTGGGACTAGCGGGTACAATGAGCAGTTCTTC.

The chain links TRBV29-1 to TRBJ2-6; D is possibly TRBD1 (5 bases). The CDR3 loop spans 18 amino acids. V shed 4 bases and J shed 0 bases, with 19 bases lying between them. In germline, CDR1 is SQVTM, CDR2 ANQGSEA. The CDR3 loop reads CSVGWVTAESSGANVLTF. CDR3 coding DNA: TGCAGCGTTGGATGGGTGACAGCAGAGAGCTCTGGGGCCAACGTCCTGACTTTC.

The CDR3 here is CASSYLRQGVNEKLFF. The CDR3 DNA reads as TGTGCCAGCAGTTACCTCCGGCAGGGGGTAAATGAAAAACTGTTTTTT. This rearrangement joins TRBV28 to TRBJ1-4; 7 bases are shared with TRBD1. This CDR3 region has 16 residues. CDR1 MDHEN and CDR2 SYDVKM come from the germline V gene. Losses at the gene ends were 4 bases for V and 5 bases for J; bases not matched to a gene: 10.

This sequence joins TRBV2 and TRBJ2-3; 8 bases agree with TRBD2. This CDR3 comprises 17 residues. The trim removed 10 bases at V and 4 bases at J, leaving 19 bases unmatched. CDR1 SNHLY and CDR2 FYNNEI come from the germline V gene. CDR3 in DNA: TGTGCCAACAGACGGAAACAGCGGGAGATGAATCCAGATACGCAGTATTTT. As protein: CANRRKQREMNPDTQYF. The entire variable domain, with the rest obtained from reference TRBV2 and TRBJ2-3, is as follows: EPEVTQTPSHQVTQMGQEVILRCVPISNHLYFYWYRQILGQKVEFLVSFYNNEISEKSEIFDDQFSVERPDGSNFTLKIRSTKLEDSAMYFCANRRKQREMNPDTQYFGPGTRLTVL.

This sequence joins TRBV7-9 and TRBJ2-7, with a weak D call TRBD2 (6 bases). CDR3 length equals 17 residues. Germline V gene lookup returns CDR1 SEHNR and CDR2 FQNEAQ (reference sequence). V lost 6 bases and J 0 bases, leaving 21 bases between the germline ends. This chain's CDR3 is CASSPGPSMGLSYEQYF. The CDR3 DNA sequence: TGTGCCAGCAGTCCAGGCCCTAGTATGGGACTCTCCTACGAGCAGTACTTC.

This rearrangement joins TRBV7-9 to TRBJ1-2; D not resolved. Trimming took 0 bases from V and 4 from J, leaving 6 bases between them. CDR1 is SEHNR and CDR2 is FQNEAQ in the germline V gene (reference sequence). CDR3 length: 13 amino acids. The CDR3: CASSLAQRYGYTF. The DNA for the CDR3 is TGTGCCAGCAGCTTAGCACAGCGCTATGGCTACACCTTC. The full variable domain, with the rest looked up from reference TRBV7-9 and TRBJ1-2, is DTGVSQNPRHKITKRGQNVTFRCDPISEHNRLYWYRQTLGQGPEFLTYFQNEAQLEKSRLLSDRFSAERPKGSFSTLEIQRTEQGDSAMYLCASSLAQRYGYTFGSGTRLTVV.

The CDR3 is CASSRDTSGNTIYF. CDR3 DNA: TGTGCCAGCAGCCGTGACACCTCTGGAAACACCATATATTTT. This chain uses TRBV5-6 with TRBJ1-3, with no clear D. This CDR3 has 14 amino acids. CDR1 and CDR2 from the germline V gene are SGHDT and YYEEEE. The germline V and J ends were trimmed by 4 bases and 0 bases, with 8 bases remaining between them.

The CDR3 DNA sequence: TGTGCCAGCAGTTTAGGGGACGGGGTGTGGCAAGAGACCCAGTACTTC. Protein product: CASSLGDGVWQETQYF. The V and J genes are TRBV28 and TRBJ2-5; D may correspond to TRBD1 or TRBD2 (5 bases each). The CDR3 length is 16 residues. Trimming left V 2 bases short and J 2 bases short, with 15 bases between. Germline CDR1 reads MDHEN; CDR2 reads SYDVKM.

This sequence joins TRBV4-3 and TRBJ2-7, with TRBD2 matching over 12 bases. The CDR3 has 17 amino acids. In germline, CDR1 is LGHNA, CDR2 YSLEER. J lost 0 bases, V lost 1 base, and 4 bases had no gene match. CDR3 sequence (DNA): TGCGCCAGCAGCCAAGGGACTAGCGGGGTGAGCTCCTACGAGCAGTACTTC. Translation gives CASSQGTSGVSSYEQYF.

V and J are TRBV28 and TRBJ2-1; 10 positions agree with TRBD2. This CDR3 region has 16 residues. V lost 5 bases to trimming and J lost 9 bases; unmatched junction nucleotides: 13. The germline gives CDR1 MDHEN, CDR2 SYDVKM. CDR3 sequence: CASSPPGLAGASEQFF. Written as DNA, the CDR3 is TGTGCCAGCAGTCCGCCCGGTCTAGCGGGAGCGAGTGAGCAGTTCTTC. Based on the CDR3 plus reference TRBV28 and TRBJ2-1, the full variable domain is DVKVTQSSRYLVKRTGEKVFLECVQDMDHENMFWYRQDPGLGLRLIYFSYDVKMKEKGDIPEGYSVSREKKERFSLILESASTNQTSMYLCASSPPGLAGASEQFFGPGTRLTVL.

With regard to this clone: The sample carries other DNA sequences with the same CDR3. The V gene is TRBV27, the J gene TRBJ2-6; D gene ambiguous. The CDR3 has 13 amino acids. V lost 3 bases, J lost 2 bases, and 2 bases lay in between. The V gene's germline CDR1 is MNHEY and CDR2 SMNVEV (reference sequence). CDR3 nucleotides: TGTGCCAGCAGTTTGACTGGGGCCAACGTCCTGACTTTC. Protein sequence: CASSLTGANVLTF. Together with reference TRBV27 and TRBJ2-6, the CDR3 gives the full variable domain: EAQVTQNPRYLITVTGKKLTVTCSQNMNHEYMSWYRQDPGLGLRQIYYSMNVEVTDKGDVPEGYKVSRKEKRNFPLILESPSPNQTSLYFCASSLTGANVLTFGAGSRLTVL.

The J gene is TRBJ1-2, the V gene TRBV27, with 9 bases that match TRBD1. Trimming cost V 6 bases and J 5 bases; bases outside gene matches: 7. Germline V gives CDR1 MNHEY, CDR2 SMNVEV (reference sequence). CDR3 length: 14 amino acids. The CDR3 spells CASRLMGQGYGYTF. As DNA, the CDR3 is TGTGCCAGCAGGCTAATGGGACAGGGTTATGGCTACACCTTC.

The V call is TRBV7-9, the J call TRBJ1-4; TRBD1 might be the D (6 bases). Trimming pared 5 bases from V and 12 bases from J, leaving 28 bases between. This CDR3 region has 17 residues. In germline, CDR1 is SEHNR, CDR2 FQNEAQ (reference sequence). The CDR3 here is CASSGGFGPKGGAELFF. CDR3 DNA sequence: TGTGCCAGCAGCGGCGGTTTCGGCCCAAAGGGGGGGGCGGAACTGTTTTTT.